The clone carrying this T cell receptor (beta chain) was detected only once. The target antigen is unknown. This sample stems from a study of cytomegalovirus exposure and HLA in healthy donors. PCR amplification relied on 60 Vbeta primers (plus 13 Jbeta primers). Profiled with immunoSEQ multiplex PCR; TCRdb holds only in-frame clones, not every one. The sample carries roughly 90,000 clones, about four fifths recorded once. In germline, CDR1 is MNHEY, CDR2 SVGAGI. V lost 0 bases and J 7 bases, leaving 13 bases between the germline ends. The CDR3 loop spans 15 amino acids. Study-level findings and limits: In a later analysis, common viral pathogens appeared linked to several of the most significant clusters. According to the study, around 180 TCR beta chains were cytomegalovirus-associated.

The sequenced sample consisted of PBMCs. The sequence was obtained from a man aged 18-30 years in good health and CMV-seronegative. The rearrangement uses TRBV6-5 and TRBJ1-5; a weak D match, TRBD1 (6 bases). The CDR3 nucleotides are TGTGCCAGCAGTTACTCAGGGGGGGGGCACCAGCCCCAGCATTTT. Amino acid sequence: CASSYSGGGHQPQHF.